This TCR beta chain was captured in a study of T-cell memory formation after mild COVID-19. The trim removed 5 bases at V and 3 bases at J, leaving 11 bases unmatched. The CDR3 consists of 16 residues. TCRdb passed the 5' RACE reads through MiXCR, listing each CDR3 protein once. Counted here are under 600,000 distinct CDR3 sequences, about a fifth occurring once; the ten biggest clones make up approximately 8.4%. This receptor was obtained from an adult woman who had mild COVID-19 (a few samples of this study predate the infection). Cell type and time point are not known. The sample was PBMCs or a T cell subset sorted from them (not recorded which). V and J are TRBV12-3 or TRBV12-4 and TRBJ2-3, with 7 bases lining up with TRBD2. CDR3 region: CASSPSGIGGTDTQYF. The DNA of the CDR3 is TGTGCCAGCAGTCCGAGCGGGATTGGCGGGACAGATACGCAGTATTTT.